The source of this T cell receptor (beta chain) is a study of vaccination effects on CD4 cells after COVID-19. Method: immunoSEQ multiplex PCR; TCRdb's copy keeps in-frame clones and lacks some. This repertoire shows tens of thousands of clones, approximately 72% found once; its top ten account for about 15%. In germline, CDR1 is SGHNT, CDR2 YENEEA. The V gene lost 2 bases and the J gene lost 2 bases, with 6 bases spanning the gap. This CDR3 contains 14 residues. Regarding this clone: Its antigen remains unidentified.

Ahead of sequencing, the ViraFEST assay grew antigen-specific CD4+ T cells using viral peptide pools. The culture ran for roughly 10 days before CD4+ T cells were isolated. The person acquired a PCR-confirmed SARS-CoV-2 infection between March and December 2020. The clonotype was recovered from a human donor who had a prior SARS-CoV-2 infection. The rearrangement joins TRBV11-3 to TRBJ2-2; D is uncertain. The sequences come from CD4+ T cells from PBMCs cultured with HCoV-NL63 spike peptides, collected before COVID-19 vaccination. This CDR3 is CASSLSRNTGELFF. For the CDR3, the DNA is TGTGCCAGCAGCTTAAGCAGAAACACCGGGGAGCTGTTTTTT.